This is a list of T cell receptor beta chains from one sample in a study of cytomegalovirus exposure and HLA in healthy donors. Clones were read by immunoSEQ multiplex PCR, and TCRdb kept only the in-frame ones, dropping some. The sample's table shows some 89,000 clones. Sequencing was done on a sample of PBMCs. These receptors originate from a woman in her 30s in good health and CMV-seronegative. The CDR3 runs from the conserved cysteine through the conserved F or W. A D gene is named only where the DNA matches it firmly.

TRBJ2-5,15,TRBV5-4,TRBD2,TGTGCCAGCACCCGAGCGGGGGCCCCCAGAGAGACCCAGTACTTC,CASTRAGAPRETQYF
TRBJ2-3,18,TRBV7-6,TRBD1,TGTGCCAGCAGTTCCAAGGAGCCAAGCAGGACAGGGGGGCGTACGCAGTATTTT,CASSSKEPSRTGGRTQYF
TRBJ2-1,15,TRBV27,NA,TGTGCCAGCAGCCCTCCGGGGGGCCCCTACAATGAGCAGTTCTTC,CASSPPGGPYNEQFF
TRBJ2-6,14,TRBV2,NA,TGTGCCAGCAGGGGGGCGCAAGGGGCCAACGTCCTGACTTTC,CASRGAQGANVLTF
TRBJ2-5,17,TRBV5-1,TRBD1,TGCGCCAGCAGCTTCGGCTTTGGGACAGGGATCGAGGAGACCCAGTACTTC,CASSFGFGTGIEETQYF
TRBJ1-1,15,TRBV6-1,NA,TGCGCCAGCAGTCTGGGGAGGGGCCTGAACACTGAAGCTTTCTTT,CASSLGRGLNTEAFF
TRBJ1-6,13,TRBV5-1,NA,TGCGCCAGCAGTGCACAGGGAGACTCACCCCTCCACTTT,CASSAQGDSPLHF
TRBJ1-1,14,TRBV7-6,NA,TGTGCCAGCAGCTTACGTCAGGGGAGCGCTGAAGCTTTCTTT,CASSLRQGSAEAFF
TRBJ2-2,12,TRBV6-5,NA,TGTGCCAGCACGGCGAACACCGGGGAGCTGTTTTTT,CASTANTGELFF
TRBJ2-1,16,TRBV27,NA,TGTGCCAGCAGTTTATTTTGGAGTAGGACCTACAATGAGCAGTTCTTC,CASSLFWSRTYNEQFF
TRBJ1-4,16,TRBV27,TRBD1,TGTGCCAGCAGTCCGGAACAGGGGCAGGGTAATGAAAAACTGTTTTTT,CASSPEQGQGNEKLFF
TRBJ2-1,16,TRBV7-6,TRBD1,TGTGCCAGCAGAAAAACCGGGACAGAAAGCTACAATGAGCAGTTCTTC,CASRKTGTESYNEQFF
TRBJ2-1,16,TRBV6-5,TRBD2,TGTGCCAGCAGTTCCCCAGCCGGGACTAGTAACAATGAGCAGTTCTTC,CASSSPAGTSNNEQFF
TRBJ2-1,16,TRBV4-1,NA,TGCGCCAGCAGCCAAGAAACAGGGTCGCCCTACAATGAGCAGTTCTTC,CASSQETGSPYNEQFF
TRBJ2-1,20,TRBV4-1,NA,TGCGCCAGCAGGGGGCCCCTCAACGACGCGAGAGTTAGGAGCTACAATGAGCAGTTCTTC,CASRGPLNDARVRSYNEQFF
TRBJ2-1,16,TRBV10-3,NA,TGTGCCATCAGTGACTCCAGGGGTGGCTCCTACAATGAGCAGTTCTTC,CAISDSRGGSYNEQFF
TRBJ2-3,15,TRBV4-2,NA,TGTGCCAGCAGCCAGAGTAGCGCTGGGGCAGATACGCAGTATTTT,CASSQSSAGADTQYF
TRBJ2-3,12,TRBV28,NA,TGTGCCAGCAGTCAGGACTCTATCCGGGGGTATTTT,CASSQDSIRGYF
TRBJ2-7,15,TRBV5-4,TRBD2,TGCGCCAGCAGCCCGGGACTAGCGGAGGCCTACGAGCAGTACTTC,CASSPGLAEAYEQYF
TRBJ1-2,14,TRBV28,TRBD1,TGTGCCAGCAGAGCTCCGGGACAGAACTATGGCTACACCTTC,CASRAPGQNYGYTF
TRBJ1-2,13,TRBV28,NA,TGTGCCAGCAGCCCTACTGAGAACTATGGCTACACCTTC,CASSPTENYGYTF
TRBJ2-7,13,TRBV5-4,NA,TGTGCCAGCAGCCCCGGCGGAAACTACGAGCAGTACTTC,CASSPGGNYEQYF
TRBJ1-1,14,TRBV11-2,NA,TGTGCCAGCAGCCCAGGGTTTACGAACACTGAAGCTTTCTTT,CASSPGFTNTEAFF
TRBJ1-2,14,TRBV9,TRBD1,TGTGCCAGCAGCGCCACGACAGGGGGATGGGGCTACACCTTC,CASSATTGGWGYTF
TRBJ2-2,13,TRBV7-9,NA,TGTGCCAGCAGAGCAGGGTCCGCCGGGGAGCTGTTTTTT,CASRAGSAGELFF
TRBJ2-7,15,TRBV7-2,NA,TGTGCCAGCAGCTTGGGGGGGCGCAGATCCTACGAGCAGTACTTC,CASSLGGRRSYEQYF
TRBJ2-1,11,TRBV20-1,NA,TGCAGTGCTAGACGCTCCCGGGAGCAGTTCTTC,CSARRSREQFF
TRBJ2-7,11,TRBV6-1,NA,TGTGCCAGCATGGGGGCCTACGAGCAGTACTTC,CASMGAYEQYF
TRBJ1-4,14,TRBV18,NA,TGTGCCAGCTCACCAGGGGCGGATAATGAAAAACTGTTTTTT,CASSPGADNEKLFF
TRBJ1-5,18,TRBV4-1,TRBD1,TGCGCCAGCAGCCAACCTGGAAGGGGGCCGGGGGAGGATCAGCCCCAGCATTTT,CASSQPGRGPGEDQPQHF
TRBJ1-2,14,TRBV2,TRBD1,TGTGCCAGCAAAGGAGGGGCGCAGGGGGAAGGCTACACCTTC,CASKGGAQGEGYTF
TRBJ2-3,15,TRBV6-1,NA,TGTGCCAGCAGCCTGCTAGGGGAACTCACAGATACGCAGTATTTT,CASSLLGELTDTQYF